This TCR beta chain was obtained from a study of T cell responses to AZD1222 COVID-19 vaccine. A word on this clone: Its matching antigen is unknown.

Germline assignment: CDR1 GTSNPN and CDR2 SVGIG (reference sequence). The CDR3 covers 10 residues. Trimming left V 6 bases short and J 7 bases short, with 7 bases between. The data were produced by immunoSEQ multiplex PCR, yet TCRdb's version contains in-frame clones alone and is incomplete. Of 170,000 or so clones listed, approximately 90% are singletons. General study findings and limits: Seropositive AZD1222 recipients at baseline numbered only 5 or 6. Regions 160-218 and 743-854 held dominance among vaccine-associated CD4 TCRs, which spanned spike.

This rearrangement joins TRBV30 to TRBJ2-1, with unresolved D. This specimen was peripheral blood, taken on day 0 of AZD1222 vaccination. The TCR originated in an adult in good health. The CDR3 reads CACGVNEQFF. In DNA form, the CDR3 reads TGTGCCTGTGGCGTAAATGAGCAGTTCTTC.